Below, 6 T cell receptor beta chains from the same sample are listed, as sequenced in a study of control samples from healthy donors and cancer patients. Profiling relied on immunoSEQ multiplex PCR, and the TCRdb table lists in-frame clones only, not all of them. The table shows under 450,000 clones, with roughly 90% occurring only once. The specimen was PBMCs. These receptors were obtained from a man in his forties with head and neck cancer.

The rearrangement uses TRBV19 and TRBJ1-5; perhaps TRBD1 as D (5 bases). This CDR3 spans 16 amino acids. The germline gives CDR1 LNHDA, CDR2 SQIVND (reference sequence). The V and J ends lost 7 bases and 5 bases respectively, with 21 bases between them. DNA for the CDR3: TGTGCCAGTACCCTATACCTCCGAGGGGACTATCAGCCCCAGCATTTT. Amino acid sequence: CASTLYLRGDYQPQHF.

The CDR3 DNA follows: TGTGCCAGCAGCCAGGGAAGGGGACTCTCCTACGAGCAGTACTTC. This gives the protein CASSQGRGLSYEQYF. The chain carries TRBV3-1 (or the pseudogene TRBV3-2) and TRBJ2-7, with D perhaps matching TRBD2 (6 bases). V was shortened by 3 bases and J by 0 bases, with 12 bases between the two germline ends. CDR1 is LGHDT and CDR2 is YNNKEL in the germline V gene (reference sequence). This CDR3 has 15 amino acids.

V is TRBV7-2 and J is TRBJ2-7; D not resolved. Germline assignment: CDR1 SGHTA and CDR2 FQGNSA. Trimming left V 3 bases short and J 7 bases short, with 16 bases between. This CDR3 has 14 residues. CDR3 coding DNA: TGTGCCAGCAGCTTCCCTAACCGCCTTGGAGAGCAGTACTTC. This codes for CASSFPNRLGEQYF.

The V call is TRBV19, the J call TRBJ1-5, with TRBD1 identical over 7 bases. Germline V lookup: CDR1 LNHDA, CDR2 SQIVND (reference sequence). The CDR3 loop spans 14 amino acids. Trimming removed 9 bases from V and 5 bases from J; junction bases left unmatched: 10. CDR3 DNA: TGTGCCAGCCTTGACAGGGCGGGGGATCAGCCCCAGCATTTT. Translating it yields CASLDRAGDQPQHF.

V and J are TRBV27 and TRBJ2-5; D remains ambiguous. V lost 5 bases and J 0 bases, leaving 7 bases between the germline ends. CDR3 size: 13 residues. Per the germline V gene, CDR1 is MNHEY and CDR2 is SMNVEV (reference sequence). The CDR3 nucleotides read TGTGCCAGCAGTCTCTGGGACCAAGAGACCCAGTACTTC. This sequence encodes CASSLWDQETQYF.

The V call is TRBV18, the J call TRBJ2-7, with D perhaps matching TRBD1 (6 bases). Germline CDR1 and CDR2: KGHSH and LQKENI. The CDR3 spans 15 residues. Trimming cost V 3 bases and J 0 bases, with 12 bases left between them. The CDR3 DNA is TGTGCCAGCTCACCTACCGACAGGAGCTCCTACGAGCAGTACTTC. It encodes CASSPTDRSSYEQYF. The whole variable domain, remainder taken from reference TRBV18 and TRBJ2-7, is NAGVMQNPRHLVRRRGQEARLRCSPMKGHSHVYWYRQLPEEGLKFMVYLQKENIIDESGMPKERFSAEFPKEGPSILRIQQVVRGDSAAYFCASSPTDRSSYEQYFGPGTRLTVT.